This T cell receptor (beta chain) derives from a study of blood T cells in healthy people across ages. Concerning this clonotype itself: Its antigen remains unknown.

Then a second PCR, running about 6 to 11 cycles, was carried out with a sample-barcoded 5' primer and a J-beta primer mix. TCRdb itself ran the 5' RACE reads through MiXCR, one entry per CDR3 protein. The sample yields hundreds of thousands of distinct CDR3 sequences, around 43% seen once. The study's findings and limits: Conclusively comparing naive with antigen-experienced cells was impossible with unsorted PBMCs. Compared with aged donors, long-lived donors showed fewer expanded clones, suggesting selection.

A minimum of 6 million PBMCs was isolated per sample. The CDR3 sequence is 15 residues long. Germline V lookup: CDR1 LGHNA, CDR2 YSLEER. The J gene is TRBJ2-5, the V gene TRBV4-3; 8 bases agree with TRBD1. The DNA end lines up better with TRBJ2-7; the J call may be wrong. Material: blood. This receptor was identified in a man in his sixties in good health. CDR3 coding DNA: TGCGCCAGCAGCCAAGAGGGGGGACAGGCGGACGAGCAGTACTTC. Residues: CASSQEGGQADEQYF.